This T cell receptor (beta chain) was identified during a study of T cell changes during pregnancy in multiple sclerosis (dated by TCRdb to about 2019). For the study in its entirety: Changes in the T cell repertoire over the course of pregnancy were examined in this study in women with multiple sclerosis.

Receptors were amplified or captured by the immunoSEQ multiplex PCR assay. TCRdb holds this immuneACCESS table with in-frame rearrangements only. Some clones are missing; in checked studies, unresolved V genes explain under half, and the rest has no known cause. The sample table records 65,000 to 90,000 clones; roughly nine tenths of these occur just once. The ten top clones hold approximately 2.5% of the sample. Regarding this clone: The specificity of this receptor is unknown. One base away there is no much larger clone; base qualities are not given.

The germline V gene specifies SGHTA as CDR1 and FQGNSA as CDR2. Trimming at the junction amounts to 5 bases on V and 2 bases on J, and the germline ends lie 15 bases apart. The CDR3, cysteine through phenylalanine, is 15 amino acids long. This entry keeps only the CDR3 DNA: 45 bases, framed from base 1. This clonotype was obtained from a female donor with multiple sclerosis, enrolled in a pregnancy study. Recombination joined TRBV7-2 with TRBJ1-2, with the identity of the D gene unclear. The sample here was peripheral blood, taken in the first trimester of pregnancy. The DNA sequence is given as TGTGCCAGCAGCCCCACGGTCACCTCAAACTATGGCTACACCTTC. This yields the protein CASSPTVTSNYGYTF.